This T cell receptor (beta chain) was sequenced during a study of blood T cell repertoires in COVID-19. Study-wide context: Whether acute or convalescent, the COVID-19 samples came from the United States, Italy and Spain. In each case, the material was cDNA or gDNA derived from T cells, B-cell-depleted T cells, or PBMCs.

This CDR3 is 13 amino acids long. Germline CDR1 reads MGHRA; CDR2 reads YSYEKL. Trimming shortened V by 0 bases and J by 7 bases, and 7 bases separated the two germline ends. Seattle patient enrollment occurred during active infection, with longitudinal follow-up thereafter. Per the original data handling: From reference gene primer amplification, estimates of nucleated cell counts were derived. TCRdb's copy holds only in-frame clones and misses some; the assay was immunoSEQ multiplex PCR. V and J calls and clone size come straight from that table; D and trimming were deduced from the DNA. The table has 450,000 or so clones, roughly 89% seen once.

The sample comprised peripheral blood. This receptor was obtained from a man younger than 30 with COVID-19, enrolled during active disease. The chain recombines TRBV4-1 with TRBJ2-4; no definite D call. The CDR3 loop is CASSQEVTNIQYF. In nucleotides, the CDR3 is TGCGCCAGCAGCCAAGAGGTGACTAACATTCAGTACTTC.